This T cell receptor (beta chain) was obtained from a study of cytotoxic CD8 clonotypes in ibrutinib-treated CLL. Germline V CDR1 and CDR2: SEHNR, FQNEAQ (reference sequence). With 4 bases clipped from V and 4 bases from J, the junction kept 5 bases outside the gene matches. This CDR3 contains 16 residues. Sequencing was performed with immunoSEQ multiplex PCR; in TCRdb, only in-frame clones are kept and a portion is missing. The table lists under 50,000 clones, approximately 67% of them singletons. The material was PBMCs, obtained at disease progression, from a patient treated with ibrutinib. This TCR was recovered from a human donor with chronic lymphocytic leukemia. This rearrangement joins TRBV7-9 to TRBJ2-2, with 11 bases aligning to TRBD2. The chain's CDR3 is CASSYGLAGGTGELFF. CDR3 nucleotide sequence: TGTGCCAGCAGCTACGGTCTAGCGGGAGGCACCGGGGAGCTGTTTTTT.